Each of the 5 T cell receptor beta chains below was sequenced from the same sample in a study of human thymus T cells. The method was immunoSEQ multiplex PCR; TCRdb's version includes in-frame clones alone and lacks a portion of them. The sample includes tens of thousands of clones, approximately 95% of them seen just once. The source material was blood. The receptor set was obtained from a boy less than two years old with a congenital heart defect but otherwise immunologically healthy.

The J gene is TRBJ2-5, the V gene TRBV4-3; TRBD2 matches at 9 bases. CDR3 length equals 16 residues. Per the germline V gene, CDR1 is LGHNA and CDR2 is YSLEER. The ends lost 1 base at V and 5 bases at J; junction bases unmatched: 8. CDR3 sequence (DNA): TGCGCCAGCAGCCAAGGCCCGGCGGGGGGGCCGGAGACCCAGTACTTC. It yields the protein CASSQGPAGGPETQYF.

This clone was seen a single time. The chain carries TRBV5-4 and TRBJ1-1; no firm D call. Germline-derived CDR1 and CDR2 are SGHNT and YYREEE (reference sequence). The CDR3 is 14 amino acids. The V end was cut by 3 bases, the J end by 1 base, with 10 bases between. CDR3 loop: CASSWSISNTEAFF. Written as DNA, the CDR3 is TGTGCCAGCAGCTGGAGCATCTCGAACACTGAAGCTTTCTTT.

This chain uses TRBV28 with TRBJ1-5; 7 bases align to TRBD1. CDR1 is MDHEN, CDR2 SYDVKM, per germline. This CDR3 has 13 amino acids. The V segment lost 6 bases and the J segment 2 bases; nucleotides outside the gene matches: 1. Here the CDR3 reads CASSTGGNQPQHF. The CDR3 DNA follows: TGTGCCAGCAGCACAGGGGGCAATCAGCCCCAGCATTTT. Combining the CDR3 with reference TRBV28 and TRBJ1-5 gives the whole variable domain DVKVTQSSRYLVKRTGEKVFLECVQDMDHENMFWYRQDPGLGLRLIYFSYDVKMKEKGDIPEGYSVSREKKERFSLILESASTNQTSMYLCASSTGGNQPQHFGDGTRLSIL.

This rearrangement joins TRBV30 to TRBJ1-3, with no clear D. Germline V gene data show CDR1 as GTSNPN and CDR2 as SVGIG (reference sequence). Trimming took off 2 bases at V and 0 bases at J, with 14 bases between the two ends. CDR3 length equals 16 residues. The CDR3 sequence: CAWSPTPNLSGNTIYF. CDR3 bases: TGTGCCTGGAGTCCCACCCCTAACCTCTCTGGAAACACCATATATTTT.

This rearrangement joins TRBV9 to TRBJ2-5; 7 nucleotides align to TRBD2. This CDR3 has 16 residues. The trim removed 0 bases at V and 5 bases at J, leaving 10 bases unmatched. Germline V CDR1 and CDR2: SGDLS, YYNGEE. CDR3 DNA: TGTGCCAGCAGCGTAGGCGGACTAGACCTAAGGGAGACCCAGTACTTC. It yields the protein CASSVGGLDLRETQYF.